This T cell receptor (beta chain) came from a study of T cell repertoires in cytomegalovirus infection. Study-wide background: TCR beta signatures that were public indicated CMV infection and matching HLA type. General study results and limits: In two of eight donors, the top clonotype was HLA-C-restricted CMV-specific. The study identified carriers of CMV plus the relevant HLA from cumulative public TCR beta family frequency.

TCRdb reprocessed the reads via MiXCR and lists one record per CDR3 protein. This sample has about 360,000 distinct CDR3 sequences, with around 18% found just once. The germline V and J ends were trimmed by 2 bases and 11 bases, with 12 bases remaining between them. The CDR3 has 12 residues. Germline V gives CDR1 SGHAT, CDR2 FQNNGV. Comment on this clonotype: What it binds is unknown.

This rearrangement joins TRBV11-2 to TRBJ1-1; TRBD1 might be the D (5 bases). The specimen was PBMCs. The TCR originated in a human donor in good health (CMV status not recorded). Some clones in this sample may be carry-over from other donors' samples. The CDR3 DNA follows: TGTGCCAGCAGCTTAACGAGAGAGGGGGCTTTCTTT. Its protein is CASSLTREGAFF.